This TCR beta chain was sequenced during a study of blood T cell repertoires in COVID-19. For the study at large: Samples representing acute and convalescent COVID-19 were sourced from the United States, Italy and Spain.

This clone was recorded once. This CDR3 contains 16 residues. CDR1 SGHAT and CDR2 FQNNGV come from the germline V gene. The V segment lost 5 bases and the J segment 3 bases; nucleotides outside the gene matches: 8. As processed by the authors: Amplification from reference gene primers served as the basis for estimated nucleated cell counts. The method was immunoSEQ multiplex PCR; TCRdb's version includes in-frame clones alone and lacks a portion of them. That table supplies the V and J calls and clone size; D and trimming were determined from the DNA. The sample contains fewer than 150,000 clones, 88% of which appear only once.

Sequenced material: peripheral blood. The sequence derives from a middle-aged man with active or convalescent COVID-19. The chain carries TRBV11-2 and TRBJ2-4, with 9 bases fitting TRBD1. The CDR3 sequence: CASSATGGLGKNIQYF. As DNA, the CDR3 is TGTGCCAGCAGCGCTACAGGGGGCCTTGGCAAAAACATTCAGTACTTC.